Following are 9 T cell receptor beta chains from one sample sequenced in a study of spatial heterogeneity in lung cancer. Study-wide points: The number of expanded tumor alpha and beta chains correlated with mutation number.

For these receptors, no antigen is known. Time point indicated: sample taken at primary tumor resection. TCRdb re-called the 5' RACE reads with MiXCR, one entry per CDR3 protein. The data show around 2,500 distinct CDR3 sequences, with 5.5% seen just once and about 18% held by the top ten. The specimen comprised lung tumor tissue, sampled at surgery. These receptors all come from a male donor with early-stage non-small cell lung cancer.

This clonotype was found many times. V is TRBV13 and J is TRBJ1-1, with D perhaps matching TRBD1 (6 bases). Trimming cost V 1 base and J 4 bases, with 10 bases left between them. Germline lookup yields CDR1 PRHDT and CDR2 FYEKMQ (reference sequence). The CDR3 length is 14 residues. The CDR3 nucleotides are TGTGCCAGCAGCTTAGAGCACAGGGTCACTGAAGCTTTCTTT. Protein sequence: CASSLEHRVTEAFF.

CDR3 in DNA: TGTGCCAGCAGTTCAGTTTGGGCCGAGCAGTACTTC. Residues: CASSSVWAEQYF. The chain joins TRBV28 to TRBJ2-7, with no clear D. The germline V gene has CDR1 MDHEN and CDR2 SYDVKM. The length of the CDR3 is 12 residues. V shed 4 bases and J shed 6 bases, with 10 bases lying between them.

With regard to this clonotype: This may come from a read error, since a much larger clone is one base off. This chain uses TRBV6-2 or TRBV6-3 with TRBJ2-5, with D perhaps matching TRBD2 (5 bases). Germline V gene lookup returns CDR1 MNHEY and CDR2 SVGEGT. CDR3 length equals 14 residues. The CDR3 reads CASSYVGFGENQYF. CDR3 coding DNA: TGTGCCAGCAGTTACGTCGGGTTTGGGGAGAACCAGTACTTC.

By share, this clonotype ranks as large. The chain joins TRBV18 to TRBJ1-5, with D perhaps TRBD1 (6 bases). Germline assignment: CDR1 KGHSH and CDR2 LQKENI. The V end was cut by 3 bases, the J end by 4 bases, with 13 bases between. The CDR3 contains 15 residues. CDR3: CASSPTGTMNQPQHF. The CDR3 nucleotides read TGTGCCAGCTCACCTACCGGGACAATGAATCAGCCCCAGCATTTT.

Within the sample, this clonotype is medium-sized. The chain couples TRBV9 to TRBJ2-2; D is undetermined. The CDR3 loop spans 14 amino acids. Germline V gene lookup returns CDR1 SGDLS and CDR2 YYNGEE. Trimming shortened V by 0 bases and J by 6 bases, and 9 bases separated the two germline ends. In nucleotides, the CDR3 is TGTGCCAGCAGCGTAGCGTCGGCCCCCGGGGAGCTGTTTTTT. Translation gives CASSVASAPGELFF.

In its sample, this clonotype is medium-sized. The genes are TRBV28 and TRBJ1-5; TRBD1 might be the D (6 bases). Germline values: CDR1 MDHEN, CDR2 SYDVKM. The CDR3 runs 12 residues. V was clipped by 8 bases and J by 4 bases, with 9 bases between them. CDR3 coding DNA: TGTGCCAGCGGCAGGGGAAATCAGCCCCAGCATTTT. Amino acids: CASGRGNQPQHF.

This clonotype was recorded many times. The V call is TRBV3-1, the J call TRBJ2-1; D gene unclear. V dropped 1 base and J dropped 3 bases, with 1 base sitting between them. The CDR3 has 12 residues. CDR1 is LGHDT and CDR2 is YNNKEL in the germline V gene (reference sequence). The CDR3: CASSQVYNEQFF. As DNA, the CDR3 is TGTGCCAGCAGCCAAGTCTACAATGAGCAGTTCTTC.

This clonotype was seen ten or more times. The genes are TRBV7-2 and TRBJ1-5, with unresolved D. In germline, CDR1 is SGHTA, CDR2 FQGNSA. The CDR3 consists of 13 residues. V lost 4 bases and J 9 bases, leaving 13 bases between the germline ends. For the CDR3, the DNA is TGTGCCAGCAGCTCAAAGACCGGAGCGCCCCAGCATTTT. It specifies CASSSKTGAPQHF.

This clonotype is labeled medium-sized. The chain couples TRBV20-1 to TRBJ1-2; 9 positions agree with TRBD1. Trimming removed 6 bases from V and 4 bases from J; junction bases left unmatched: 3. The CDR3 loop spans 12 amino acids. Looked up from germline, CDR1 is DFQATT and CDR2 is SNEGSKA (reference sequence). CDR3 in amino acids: CSAQGQGYGYTF. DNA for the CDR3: TGCAGTGCCCAGGGACAGGGCTATGGCTACACCTTC.